A selection of T cell receptor beta chains follows, all from one sample in a study of OX40 agonist ivuxolimab in advanced cancers. The repertoire was sequenced with immunoSEQ multiplex PCR; TCRdb's copy has only in-frame clones and lacks some. The top ten clones hold less than 35% of a sample with 9,500 to 15,000 clones, 70% to 75% of them seen once. This specimen was CD4+ or CD8+ T cells sorted from blood, taken in a trial of the OX40 agonist ivuxolimab. Receptor source: an adult with an advanced solid tumor such as melanoma, head and neck, liver or kidney cancer. Each CDR3 is given with its conserved first and last residue. D genes are given only for firm matches. Size is stated for part of the rows, as once, few or many counts, or as a class when the clone is expanded.

clone size | J gene | V gene | D gene | CDR3 protein | CDR3 DNA
NA | TRBJ1-5 | TRBV10-3 | TRBD1 | CAISTGGIYSNQPQHF | TGTGCCATCAGTACAGGGGGGATCTATAGCAATCAGCCCCAGCATTTT
NA | TRBJ2-7 | TRBV28 | NA | CASSLTWVHEQYF | TGTGCCAGCAGTTTAACGTGGGTCCACGAGCAGTACTTC
once | TRBJ2-7 | TRBV28 | NA | CASSFRNNPGEQYF | TGTGCCAGCAGTTTCCGGAACAACCCAGGCGAGCAGTACTTC
NA | TRBJ1-1 | TRBV28 | NA | CASSLGAGMNTEAFF | TGTGCCAGCAGTTTAGGGGCAGGGATGAACACTGAAGCTTTCTTT
NA | TRBJ1-3 | TRBV2 | NA | CASSEGNTIYF | TGTGCCAGCAGTGAGGGAAACACCATATATTTT
NA | TRBJ2-1 | TRBV9 | TRBD2 | CASSSRTSSIRNEQFF | TGTGCCAGCAGCTCGAGGACTAGCTCAATTCGAAATGAGCAGTTCTTC
NA | TRBJ1-1 | TRBV9 | NA | CASSTSGGTNTEAFF | TGTGCCAGCAGCACCAGCGGGGGTACGAACACTGAAGCTTTCTTT
NA | TRBJ2-5 | TRBV15 | NA | CATSREGRGVDQETQYF | TGTGCCACCAGCAGAGAGGGTCGAGGGGTAGACCAAGAGACCCAGTACTTC
NA | TRBJ1-5 | TRBV4-1 | TRBD1 | CASSQDRGSGQPQHF | TGCGCCAGCAGCCAGGACAGGGGTAGTGGCCAGCCCCAGCATTTT
NA | TRBJ2-2 | TRBV15 | NA | CATSRDRGSTGELFF | TGTGCCACCAGCAGAGATAGAGGCAGCACCGGGGAGCTGTTTTTT
NA | TRBJ1-1 | TRBV2 | NA | CASRQTEAFF | TGTGCCAGTCGGCAGACTGAAGCTTTCTTT
NA | TRBJ1-1 | TRBV4-1 | NA | CASSQDLGGSEAFF | TGCGCCAGCAGCCAAGATTTGGGGGGCTCTGAAGCTTTCTTT
NA | TRBJ2-7 | TRBV4-3 | TRBD2 | CASSQELSLAAYYEQYF | TGCGCCAGCAGCCAAGAATTGTCGCTAGCGGCCTACTACGAGCAGTACTTC
NA | TRBJ2-5 | TRBV28 | TRBD1 | CASSTGTGRETQYF | TGTGCCAGCAGTACCGGGACAGGGAGAGAGACCCAGTACTTC
NA | TRBJ2-3 | TRBV4-3 | TRBD2 | CASSQDSGDYTDTQYF | TGCGCCAGCAGCCAAGATTCGGGGGACTACACAGATACGCAGTATTTT
NA | TRBJ2-5 | TRBV7-8 | NA | CASSLDRFQGFLQTQYF | TGTGCCAGCAGCTTAGATCGCTTCCAGGGGTTTCTACAGACCCAGTACTTC
NA | TRBJ2-4 | TRBV2 | TRBD2 | CASSEGLAGGTVAKNIQYF | TGTGCCAGCAGTGAAGGGCTAGCGGGGGGAACCGTAGCCAAAAACATTCAGTACTTC
NA | TRBJ2-1 | TRBV28 | NA | CASSPSPTSFLFF | TGTGCCAGCAGCCCTAGTCCAACTAGTTTCCTGTTCTTC
few | TRBJ2-1 | TRBV10-1 | NA | CASSETGLQDRNEQFF | TGCGCCAGCAGTGAGACCGGGTTACAAGATAGGAATGAGCAGTTCTTC
few | TRBJ2-3 | TRBV7-8 | TRBD1 | CASSSQGALEADTQYF | TGTGCCAGCAGCTCACAGGGGGCACTGGAGGCAGATACGCAGTATTTT
once | TRBJ2-4 | TRBV27 | NA | CASSPNDYYGSEYF | TGTGCCAGCAGCCCAAACGATTATTATGGCTCCGAGTACTTC
NA | TRBJ2-5 | TRBV5-1 | NA | CASSSGLAQETQYF | TGCGCCAGCAGCTCGGGACTGGCCCAAGAGACCCAGTACTTC
NA | TRBJ2-3 | TRBV7-2 | NA | CASSLAGRTSTDTQYF | TGTGCCAGCAGCTTAGCAGGGCGAACTAGCACAGATACGCAGTATTTT
NA | TRBJ2-7 | TRBV2 | NA | CASSESPLLYEQYF | TGTGCCAGCAGTGAGTCACCCCTCCTCTACGAGCAGTACTTC
NA | TRBJ2-5 | TRBV9 | TRBD2 | CASSVGLAQETQYF | TGTGCCAGCAGCGTAGGACTAGCGCAAGAGACCCAGTACTTC
few | TRBJ1-2 | TRBV4-3 | NA | CASSQGPEEGHYGYTF | TGCGCCAGCAGCCAAGGACCGGAGGAGGGGCACTATGGCTACACCTTC
NA | TRBJ2-1 | TRBV30 | TRBD1 | CAWSWGQGAYNEQFF | TGTGCCTGGAGTTGGGGGCAGGGGGCTTACAATGAGCAGTTCTTC
NA | TRBJ1-1 | TRBV28 | NA | CASSLGSLEAFF | TGTGCCAGCAGCTTGGGCAGCCTTGAAGCTTTCTTT
NA | TRBJ2-5 | TRBV19 | TRBD1 | CASSEWDRDLETQYF | TGTGCCAGTAGTGAGTGGGACAGGGATTTAGAGACCCAGTACTTC
NA | TRBJ2-3 | TRBV7-8 | NA | CASSLKQGSTDTQYF | TGTGCCAGCAGCTTAAAGCAGGGGTCCACAGATACGCAGTATTTT
NA | TRBJ2-5 | TRBV28 | NA | CASSSFTGTQYF | TGTGCCAGCAGTTCATTTACAGGGACCCAGTACTTC
NA | TRBJ1-5 | TRBV30 | TRBD1 | CAWGQGKGQPQHF | TGTGCCTGGGGACAGGGGAAGGGCCAGCCCCAGCATTTT
NA | TRBJ1-6 | TRBV28 | TRBD1 | CASSWDRDNSPLHF | TGTGCCAGCAGTTGGGACAGGGATAATTCACCCCTCCACTTT
NA | TRBJ2-2 | TRBV4-1 | TRBD1 | CASSHVQGGNTGELFF | TGCGCCAGCAGCCACGTACAGGGGGGGAACACCGGGGAGCTGTTTTTT
NA | TRBJ2-7 | TRBV10-2 | NA | CASSESGSVSYEQYF | TGCGCCAGCAGTGAGTCCGGCAGCGTCTCCTACGAGCAGTACTTC
NA | TRBJ2-1 | TRBV2 | NA | CASRASSYNEQFF | TGTGCCAGCCGGGCCAGCTCCTACAATGAGCAGTTCTTC
NA | TRBJ2-7 | TRBV28 | NA | CASRALKRGGEQYF | TGTGCCAGCAGAGCCTTAAAAAGGGGGGGCGAGCAGTACTTC
NA | TRBJ2-6 | TRBV21-1 | NA | CASSKERASSGANVLTF | TGTGCCAGCAGCAAAGAGCGCGCGAGCTCTGGGGCCAACGTCCTGACTTTC
NA | TRBJ2-1 | TRBV27 | TRBD2 | CASSFAGGPGEQFF | TGTGCCAGCAGTTTCGCGGGAGGGCCCGGTGAGCAGTTCTTC
NA | TRBJ2-7 | TRBV13 | TRBD2 | CASSPRGLELAGPYEQYF | TGTGCCAGCAGCCCGAGAGGCCTCGAACTAGCGGGGCCCTACGAGCAGTACTTC
few | TRBJ2-5 | TRBV6-5 | TRBD2 | CASSPTSGGLQTQYF | TGTGCCAGCAGTCCGACTAGCGGGGGCTTACAGACCCAGTACTTC
NA | TRBJ1-2 | TRBV28 | NA | CASRGQGNYGYTF | TGTGCCAGCAGGGGGCAGGGAAACTATGGCTACACCTTC